Following are 2 T cell receptor beta chains from one sample sequenced in a study of response to subunit inactivated influenza vaccine. From the RT-PCR reads, TCRdb called clonotypes with MiXCR, one entry per CDR3 protein. This table has roughly 630,000 distinct CDR3 sequences, about 14% appearing once. Sequencing used PBMCs from blood, obtained 14 days before vaccination. The receptors come from a middle-aged man who received an inactivated influenza vaccine.

The chain carries TRBV20-1 and TRBJ2-5; D is unclear. The CDR3 extends over 11 amino acids. CDR1 DFQATT and CDR2 SNEGSKA come from the germline V gene (reference sequence). The germline V and J ends were trimmed by 4 bases and 1 base, with 4 bases remaining between them. The CDR3 spells CSAIGQETQYF. The CDR3 DNA reads TGCAGTGCTATAGGCCAAGAGACCCAGTACTTC.

J is TRBJ2-7 and V is TRBV9; 9 bases are shared with TRBD1. Germline V gene data show CDR1 as SGDLS and CDR2 as YYNGEE. The CDR3 extends over 15 amino acids. The trim removed 0 bases at V and 4 bases at J, leaving 5 bases unmatched. CDR3 coding DNA: TGTGCCAGCAGCGTAGAAGGGACAGGGTTTTACGAGCAGTACTTC. Its protein is CASSVEGTGFYEQYF.